This T cell receptor (beta chain) was captured by sequencing in a study of cytomegalovirus exposure and HLA in healthy donors. Study at large: As released early, the data held some 85 million unique TCRs from HLA-typed donors. Study-wide results and limits: High specificity and sensitivity for cytomegalovirus status were reported for the classifier. A few of the chains that were CMV-associated were confirmed in vitro to be specific for CMV antigens. More clonal expansion characterized HLA-associated TCR beta chains than equally common others in a later analysis.

The PCR employed 60 Vbeta primers together with 13 Jbeta primers. Generated by immunoSEQ multiplex PCR, the TCRdb table keeps only in-frame clones and is missing some. The sample includes about 200,000 clones, 65% to 90% of them seen just once. The germline gives CDR1 ENHRY, CDR2 SYGVKD. This CDR3 is built from 14 residues. J lost 4 bases, V lost 3 bases, and 5 bases had no gene match. A word on this clone: Its antigen is not known.

The sequence was collected from a girl aged 5-17 years in good health and CMV-seronegative. J is TRBJ2-7 and V is TRBV10-3, with TRBD1 matching 8 bases. Specimen: PBMCs. The CDR3 sequence is CAISDGQGPYEQYF. In DNA, the CDR3 is TGTGCCATCAGTGACGGACAGGGCCCATACGAGCAGTACTTC.